What follows is one T cell receptor beta chain and its context. Its antigen is unknown. Germline V lookup: CDR1 DFQATT, CDR2 SNEGSKA (reference sequence). CDR3 length: 11 amino acids. Two oligonucleotides, mixed equimolar, formed the beta constant-region primer covering TRBC1 and TRBC2. Ligated cDNA was amplified by four rounds of PCR with nested alpha and beta constant-region primers and SP2. Ligation attached a single-stranded oligonucleotide with a 12-nucleotide UMI and the SP2 primer to the cDNA 3' end. TCRdb reprocessed the UMI-ligation and nested PCR reads via MiXCR and lists one record per CDR3 protein. In the table there are about 160,000 distinct CDR3 sequences, approximately 24% of which are singletons. CD4+ T cell IFNgamma after overnight CMV lysate exposure gave donor CMV status. The data are from a study of naive and memory T cell subsets. Study-level points and caveats: Especially in CD8 cells, naive repertoires contained a few larger clonotypes, possibly CD45RA-re-expressing memory cells. TCR counts from RNA may reflect activation-linked expression changes. A clonotype means one alpha or beta sequence, not an alpha/beta pair.

J is TRBJ2-1 and V is TRBV20-1, with TRBD2 as a possible D gene (6 bases). Material for sequencing was naive CD4+ T cells from blood. This sequence originates from a human donor in good health. The CDR3 spells CSVREYNEQFF. CDR3 bases: TGCAGCGTCCGGGAGTACAATGAGCAGTTCTTC.